This T cell receptor (beta chain) was found in a study of cytomegalovirus exposure and HLA in healthy donors. General study results and limits: It was assumed in the presence/absence analyses that sequencing depth was roughly uniform across donors.

Vbeta (60) and Jbeta (13) primers were used in the PCR. TCRdb keeps only in-frame clones here, not all; method: immunoSEQ multiplex PCR. The sample gives 120,000 to 150,000 clones, approximately 86% of which show up once; 0.5% to 0.65% is in the top ten. About this clone: The antigen is not known.

This CDR3 is 13 amino acids long. The germline V and J ends were trimmed by 3 bases and 7 bases, with 12 bases remaining between them. The germline V gene has CDR1 KGHSH and CDR2 LQKENI. Material: PBMCs. The rearrangement joins TRBV18 to TRBJ1-1, with a tentative D call TRBD1 (5 bases). This receptor was obtained from a woman aged 40-49 years in good health and CMV-seronegative. The CDR3 loop reads CASSPGQPNEAFF. The CDR3 DNA sequence: TGTGCCAGCTCACCGGGGCAACCTAATGAAGCTTTCTTT.